Only one count was recorded for the clone carrying this TCR beta chain. This specimen belongs to a study of CD8+CD57+ T cells in acquired aplastic anemia. The overall study: The study obtained an average of 3.2 ug of DNA from sorted CD4+ and CD8+ cells.

According to the study, genomic DNA was the template for TCR beta VDJ and CDR3 profiling. TCRdb ran MiXCR on the reads and lists one entry per CDR3 protein. The sample contains some 160,000 distinct CDR3 sequences, 45% to 50% of which appear only once. Germline CDR1 is KGHDR and CDR2 is SFDVKD. Deletions cut 3 bases from V and 4 bases from J, with 14 bases between. The CDR3 contains 15 residues. Sequencing involved patients with CD8+CD57+ cell expansion previously shown by flow cytometry. All participating patients were living with severe acquired aplastic anemia. This chain uses TRBV24-1 with TRBJ2-5; D may be TRBD1 (5 bases). What was sequenced was sorted CD4+, CD8+, or CD8+CD57+ T cells (not recorded which) from PBMCs. The source is a human donor with aplastic anemia. DNA for the CDR3: TGTGCCACCAGTGATGTGAATCAGGGTGTAGAGACCCAGTACTTC. It translates to CATSDVNQGVETQYF.